The entry below describes one TCR beta chain. CDR1 is SGHRS and CDR2 is YFSETQ in the germline V gene. The CDR3 has 15 residues. V dropped 5 bases and J dropped 3 bases, with 15 bases sitting between them. Per the study methods: Scientists estimated how many nucleated cells there were by amplifying reference gene primers. Measured with immunoSEQ multiplex PCR; TCRdb has only the in-frame clones, and not every one. That table gives V, J and clone size, and the DNA gave D and trimming. The sample has 150,000 to 180,000 clones, approximately 80% seen once. The sample is drawn from a study of blood T cell repertoires in COVID-19. Study as a whole: T cells, B-cell-depleted T cells, or PBMCs provided the cDNA or gDNA that served as material.

The sequencing input was peripheral blood. This rearrangement joins TRBV5-1 to TRBJ1-5, with D possibly matching TRBD1 (5 bases). The origin of this receptor is a woman in her sixties or seventies with acute or convalescent COVID-19. CDR3: CASRSGEGFNQPQHF. As DNA, the CDR3 is TGCGCCAGCAGATCGGGGGAAGGCTTCAATCAGCCCCAGCATTTT.